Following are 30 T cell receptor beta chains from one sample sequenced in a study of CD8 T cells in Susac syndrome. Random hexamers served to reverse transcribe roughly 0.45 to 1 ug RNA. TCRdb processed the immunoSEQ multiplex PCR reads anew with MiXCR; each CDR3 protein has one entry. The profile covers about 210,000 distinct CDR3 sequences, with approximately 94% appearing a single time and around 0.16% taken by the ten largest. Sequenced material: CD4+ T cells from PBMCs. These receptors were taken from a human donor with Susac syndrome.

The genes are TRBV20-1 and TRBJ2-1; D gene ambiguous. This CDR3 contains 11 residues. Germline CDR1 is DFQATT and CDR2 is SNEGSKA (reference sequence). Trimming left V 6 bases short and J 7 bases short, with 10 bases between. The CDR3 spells CSAYRENEQFF. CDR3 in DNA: TGCAGTGCATATCGAGAGAATGAGCAGTTCTTC.

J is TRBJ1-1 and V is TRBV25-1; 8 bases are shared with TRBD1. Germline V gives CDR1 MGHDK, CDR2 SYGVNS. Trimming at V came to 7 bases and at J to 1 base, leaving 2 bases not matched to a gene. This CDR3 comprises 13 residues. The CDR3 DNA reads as TGTGCCAGCACCGGGACAGGGAACACTGAAGCTTTCTTT. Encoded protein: CASTGTGNTEAFF.

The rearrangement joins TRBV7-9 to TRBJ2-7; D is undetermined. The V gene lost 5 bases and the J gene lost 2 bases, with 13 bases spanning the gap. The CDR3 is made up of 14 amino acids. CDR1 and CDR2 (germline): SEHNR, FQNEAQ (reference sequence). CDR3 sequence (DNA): TGTGCCAGCAGCAAGAAGGACGGAACCTACGAGCAGTACTTC. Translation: CASSKKDGTYEQYF.

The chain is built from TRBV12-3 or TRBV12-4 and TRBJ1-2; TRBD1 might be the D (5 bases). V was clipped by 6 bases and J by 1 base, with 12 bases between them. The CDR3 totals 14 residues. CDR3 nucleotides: TGTGCCAGCAGGGGGGATGGGGTTAACTATGGCTACACCTTC. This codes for CASRGDGVNYGYTF.

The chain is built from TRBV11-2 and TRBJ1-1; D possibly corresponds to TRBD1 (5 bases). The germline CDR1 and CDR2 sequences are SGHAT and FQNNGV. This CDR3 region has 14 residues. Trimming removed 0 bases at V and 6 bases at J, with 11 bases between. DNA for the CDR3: TGTGCCAGCAGCTTAGAACCGACAGCTTCTGAAGCTTTCTTT. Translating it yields CASSLEPTASEAFF. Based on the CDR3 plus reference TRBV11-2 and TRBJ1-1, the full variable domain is EAGVAQSPRYKIIEKRQSVAFWCNPISGHATLYWYQQILGQGPKLLIQFQNNGVVDDSQLPKDRFSAERLKGVDSTLKIQPAKLEDSAVYLCASSLEPTASEAFFGQGTRLTVV.

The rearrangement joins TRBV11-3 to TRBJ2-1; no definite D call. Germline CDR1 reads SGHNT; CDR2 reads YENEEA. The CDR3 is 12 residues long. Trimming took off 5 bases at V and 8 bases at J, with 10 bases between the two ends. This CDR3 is CASSPRWDEQFF. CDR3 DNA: TGTGCCAGCAGCCCACGATGGGATGAGCAGTTCTTC.

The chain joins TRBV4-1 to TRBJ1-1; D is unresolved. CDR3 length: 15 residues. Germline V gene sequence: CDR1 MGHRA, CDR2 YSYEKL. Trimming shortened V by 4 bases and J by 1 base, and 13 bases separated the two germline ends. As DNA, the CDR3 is TGCGCCAGCAGCCTAAACCGGGCCTCGAACACTGAAGCTTTCTTT. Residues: CASSLNRASNTEAFF.

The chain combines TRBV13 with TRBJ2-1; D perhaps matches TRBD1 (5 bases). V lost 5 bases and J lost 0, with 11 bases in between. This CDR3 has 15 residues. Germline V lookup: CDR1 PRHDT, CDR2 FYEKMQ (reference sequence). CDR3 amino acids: CASSHRSSSYNEQFF. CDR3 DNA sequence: TGTGCCAGCAGCCACAGGTCCAGCTCCTACAATGAGCAGTTCTTC. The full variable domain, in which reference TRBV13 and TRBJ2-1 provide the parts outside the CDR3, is AAGVIQSPRHLIKEKRETATLKCYPIPRHDTVYWYQQGPGQDPQFLISFYEKMQSDKGSIPDRFSAQQFSDYHSELNMSSLELGDSALYFCASSHRSSSYNEQFFGPGTRLTVL.

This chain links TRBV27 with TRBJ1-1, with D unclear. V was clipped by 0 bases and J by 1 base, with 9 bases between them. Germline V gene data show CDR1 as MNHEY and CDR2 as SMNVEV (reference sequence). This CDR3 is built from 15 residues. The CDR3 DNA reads TGTGCCAGCAGTTTATCAGCACAGCCGAACACTGAAGCTTTCTTT. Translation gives CASSLSAQPNTEAFF.

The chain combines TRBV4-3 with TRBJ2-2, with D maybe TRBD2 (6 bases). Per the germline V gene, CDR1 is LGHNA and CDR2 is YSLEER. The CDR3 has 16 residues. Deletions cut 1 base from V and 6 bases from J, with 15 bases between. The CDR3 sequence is CASSQAALGEAGELFF. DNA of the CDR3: TGCGCCAGCAGCCAAGCCGCCTTAGGGGAGGCCGGGGAGCTGTTTTTT.

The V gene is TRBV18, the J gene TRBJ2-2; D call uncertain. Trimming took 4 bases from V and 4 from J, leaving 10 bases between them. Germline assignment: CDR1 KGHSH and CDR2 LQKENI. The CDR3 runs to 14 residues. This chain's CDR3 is CASSLSDLTGELFF. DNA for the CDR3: TGTGCCAGCTCACTCTCGGATCTCACCGGGGAGCTGTTTTTT. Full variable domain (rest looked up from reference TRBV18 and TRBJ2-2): NAGVMQNPRHLVRRRGQEARLRCSPMKGHSHVYWYRQLPEEGLKFMVYLQKENIIDESGMPKERFSAEFPKEGPSILRIQQVVRGDSAAYFCASSLSDLTGELFFGEGSRLTVL.

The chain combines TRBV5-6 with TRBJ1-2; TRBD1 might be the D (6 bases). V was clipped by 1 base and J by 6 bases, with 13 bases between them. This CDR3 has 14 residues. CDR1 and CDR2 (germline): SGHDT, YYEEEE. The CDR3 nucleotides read TGTGCCAGCAGCTTGCGACCGGGGGCACATGGCTACACCTTC. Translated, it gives CASSLRPGAHGYTF.

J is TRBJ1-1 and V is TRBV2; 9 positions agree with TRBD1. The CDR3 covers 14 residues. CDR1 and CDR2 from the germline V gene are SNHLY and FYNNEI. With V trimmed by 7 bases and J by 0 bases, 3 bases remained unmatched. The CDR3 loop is CASIRDRVNTEAFF. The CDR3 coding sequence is TGTGCCAGCATTCGGGACAGGGTGAACACTGAAGCTTTCTTT.

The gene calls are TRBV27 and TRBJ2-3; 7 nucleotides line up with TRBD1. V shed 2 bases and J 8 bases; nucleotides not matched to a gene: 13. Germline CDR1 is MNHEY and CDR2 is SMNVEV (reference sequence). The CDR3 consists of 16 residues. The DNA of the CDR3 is TGTGCCAGCAGTTTACCTCCCAGGGGGAAGGCGGGTACGCAGTATTTT. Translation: CASSLPPRGKAGTQYF.

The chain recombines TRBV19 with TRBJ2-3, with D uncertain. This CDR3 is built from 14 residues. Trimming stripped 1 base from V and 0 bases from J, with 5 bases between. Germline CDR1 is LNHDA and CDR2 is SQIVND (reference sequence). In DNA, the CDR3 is TGTGCCAGTAGTATAGCGGCTAGCACAGATACGCAGTATTTT. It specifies CASSIAASTDTQYF.

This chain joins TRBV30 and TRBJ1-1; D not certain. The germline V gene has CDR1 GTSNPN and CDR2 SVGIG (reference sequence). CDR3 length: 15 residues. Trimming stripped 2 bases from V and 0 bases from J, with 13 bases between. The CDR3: CAWSMPAAMNTEAFF. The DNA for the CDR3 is TGTGCCTGGAGTATGCCAGCTGCAATGAACACTGAAGCTTTCTTT.

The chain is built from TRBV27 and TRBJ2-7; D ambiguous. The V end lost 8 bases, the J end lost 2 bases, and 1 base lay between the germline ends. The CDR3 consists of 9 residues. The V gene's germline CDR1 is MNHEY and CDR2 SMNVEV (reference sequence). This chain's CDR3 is CASPYEQYF. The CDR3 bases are TGTGCCAGCCCCTACGAGCAGTACTTC.

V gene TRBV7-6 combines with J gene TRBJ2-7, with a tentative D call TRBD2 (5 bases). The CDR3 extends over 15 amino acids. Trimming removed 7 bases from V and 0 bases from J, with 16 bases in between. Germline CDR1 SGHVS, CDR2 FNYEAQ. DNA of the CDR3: TGTGCCAGCACTAGGGCCCTGGGGAGCTCCTACGAGCAGTACTTC. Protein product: CASTRALGSSYEQYF.

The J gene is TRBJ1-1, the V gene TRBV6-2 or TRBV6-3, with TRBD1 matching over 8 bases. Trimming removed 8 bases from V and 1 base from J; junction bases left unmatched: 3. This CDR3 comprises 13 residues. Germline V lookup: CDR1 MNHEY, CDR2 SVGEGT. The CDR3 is CASGQGQNTEAFF. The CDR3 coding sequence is TGTGCCAGCGGACAGGGCCAGAACACTGAAGCTTTCTTT.

As DNA, the CDR3 is TGTGCCTGGAGTGTACCAGGGGGCTATGGCTACACCTTC. Translating it yields CAWSVPGGYGYTF. The chain has TRBV30 and TRBJ1-2, with 7 bases identical to TRBD1. The CDR3 sequence is 13 residues long. With 0 bases clipped from V and 4 bases from J, the junction kept 2 bases outside the gene matches. The V gene's germline CDR1 is GTSNPN and CDR2 SVGIG (reference sequence).

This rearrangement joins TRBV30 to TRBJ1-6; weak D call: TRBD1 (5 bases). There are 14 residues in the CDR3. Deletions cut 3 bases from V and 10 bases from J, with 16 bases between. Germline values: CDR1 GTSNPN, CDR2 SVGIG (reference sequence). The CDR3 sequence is CAWSVLQGRSPLHF. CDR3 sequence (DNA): TGTGCCTGGAGCGTACTCCAGGGACGGTCACCCCTCCACTTT.

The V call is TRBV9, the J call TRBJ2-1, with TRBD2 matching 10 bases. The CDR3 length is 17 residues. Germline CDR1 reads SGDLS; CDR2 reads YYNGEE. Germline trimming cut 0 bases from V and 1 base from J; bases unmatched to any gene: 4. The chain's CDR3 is CASSVGLAGGSYNEQFF. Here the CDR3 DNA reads TGTGCCAGCAGCGTAGGATTAGCGGGGGGATCCTACAATGAGCAGTTCTTC.

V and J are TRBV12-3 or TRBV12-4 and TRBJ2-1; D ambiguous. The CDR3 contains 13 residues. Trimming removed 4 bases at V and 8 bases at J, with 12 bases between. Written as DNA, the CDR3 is TGTGCCAGCAGTTCAAGAGGTTTGGATGAGCAGTTCTTC. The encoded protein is CASSSRGLDEQFF.

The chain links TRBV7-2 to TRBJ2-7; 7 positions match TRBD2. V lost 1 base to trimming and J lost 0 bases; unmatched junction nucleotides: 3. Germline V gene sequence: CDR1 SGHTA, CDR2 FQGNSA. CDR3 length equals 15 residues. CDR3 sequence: CASSLEGGSSYEQYF. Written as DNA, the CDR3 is TGTGCCAGCAGCTTAGAGGGCGGGAGCTCCTACGAGCAGTACTTC.

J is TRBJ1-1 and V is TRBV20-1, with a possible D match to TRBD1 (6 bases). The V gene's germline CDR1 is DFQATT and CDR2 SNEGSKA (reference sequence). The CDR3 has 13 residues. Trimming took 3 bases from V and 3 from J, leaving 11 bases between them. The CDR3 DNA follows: TGCAGTGCTAGTAACAGGGAGGACACTGAAGCTTTCTTT. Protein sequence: CSASNREDTEAFF.

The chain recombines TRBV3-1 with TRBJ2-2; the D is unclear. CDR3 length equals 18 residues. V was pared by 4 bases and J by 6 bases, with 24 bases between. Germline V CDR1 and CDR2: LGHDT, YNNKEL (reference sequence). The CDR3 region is CASSPSTLGVYKSGELFF. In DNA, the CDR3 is TGTGCCAGCAGCCCCTCGACATTGGGTGTTTATAAGTCCGGGGAGCTGTTTTTT.

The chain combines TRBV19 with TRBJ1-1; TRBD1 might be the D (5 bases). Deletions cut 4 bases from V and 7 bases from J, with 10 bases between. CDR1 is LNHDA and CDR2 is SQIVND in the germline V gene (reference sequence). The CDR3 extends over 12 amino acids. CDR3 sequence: CASSTWDFEAFF. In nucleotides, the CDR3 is TGTGCCAGTAGTACCTGGGACTTTGAAGCTTTCTTT.

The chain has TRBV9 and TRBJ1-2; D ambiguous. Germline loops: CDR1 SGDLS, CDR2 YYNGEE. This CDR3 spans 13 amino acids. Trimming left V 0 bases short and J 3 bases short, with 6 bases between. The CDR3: CASSVAVDYGYTF. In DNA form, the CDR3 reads TGTGCCAGCAGCGTAGCAGTCGACTATGGCTACACCTTC. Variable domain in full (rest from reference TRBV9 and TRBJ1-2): DSGVTQTPKHLITATGQRVTLRCSPRSGDLSVYWYQQSLDQGLQFLIQYYNGEERAKGNILERFSAQQFPDLHSELNLSSLELGDSALYFCASSVAVDYGYTFGSGTRLTVV.

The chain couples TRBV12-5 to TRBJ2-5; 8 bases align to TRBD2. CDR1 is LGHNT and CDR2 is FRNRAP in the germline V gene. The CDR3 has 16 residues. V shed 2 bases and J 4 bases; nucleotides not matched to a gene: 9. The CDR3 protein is CASGLPGLAGGETQYF. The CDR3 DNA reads TGTGCTAGTGGTTTGCCCGGGCTAGCGGGCGGAGAGACCCAGTACTTC. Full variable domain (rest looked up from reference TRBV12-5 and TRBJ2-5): DARVTQTPRHKVTEMGQEVTMRCQPILGHNTVFWYRQTMMQGLELLAYFRNRAPLDDSGMPKDRFSAEMPDATLATLKIQPSEPRDSAVYFCASGLPGLAGGETQYFGPGTRLLVL.

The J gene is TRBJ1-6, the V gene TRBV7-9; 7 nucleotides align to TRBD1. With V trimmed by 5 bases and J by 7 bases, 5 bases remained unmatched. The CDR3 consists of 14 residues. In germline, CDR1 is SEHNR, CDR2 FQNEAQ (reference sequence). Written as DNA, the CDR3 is TGTGCCAGCAGCCCCGGACAGGCGAATTCACCCCTCCACTTT. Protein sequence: CASSPGQANSPLHF.